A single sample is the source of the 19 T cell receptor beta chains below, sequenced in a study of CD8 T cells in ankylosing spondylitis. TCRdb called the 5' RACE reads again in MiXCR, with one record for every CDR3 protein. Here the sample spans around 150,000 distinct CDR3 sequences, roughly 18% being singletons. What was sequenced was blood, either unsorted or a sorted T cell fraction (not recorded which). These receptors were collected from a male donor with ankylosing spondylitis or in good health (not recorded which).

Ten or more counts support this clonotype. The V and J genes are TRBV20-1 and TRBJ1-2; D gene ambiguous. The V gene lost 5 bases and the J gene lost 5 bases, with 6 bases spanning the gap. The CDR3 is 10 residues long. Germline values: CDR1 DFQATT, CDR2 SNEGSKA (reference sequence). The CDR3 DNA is TGCAGTGCTTTCGAGTATGGCTACACCTTC. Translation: CSAFEYGYTF.

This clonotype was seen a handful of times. CDR3 coding DNA: TGTGCCAGCAGAACAGGTTTAGAACAGCCCCAGCATTTT. Protein product: CASRTGLEQPQHF. This chain connects TRBV12-3 or TRBV12-4 to TRBJ1-5, with a possible D match to TRBD1 (5 bases). The V end was cut by 6 bases, the J end by 7 bases, with 13 bases between. This CDR3 is 13 amino acids long.

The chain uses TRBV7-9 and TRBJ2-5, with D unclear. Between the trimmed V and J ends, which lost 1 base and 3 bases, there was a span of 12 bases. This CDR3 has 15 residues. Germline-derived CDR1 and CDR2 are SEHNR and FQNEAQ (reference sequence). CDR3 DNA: TGTGCCAGCAGCTTAGAAGTGTCCGTCGAAGAGACCCAGTACTTC. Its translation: CASSLEVSVEETQYF.

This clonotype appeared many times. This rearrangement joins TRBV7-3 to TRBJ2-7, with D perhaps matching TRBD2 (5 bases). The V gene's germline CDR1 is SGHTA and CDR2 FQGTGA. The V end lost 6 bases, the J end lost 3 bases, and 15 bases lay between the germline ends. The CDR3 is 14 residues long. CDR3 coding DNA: TGTGCCAGCAGTCGACACCCGGGGTTCTACGAGCAGTACTTC. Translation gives CASSRHPGFYEQYF.

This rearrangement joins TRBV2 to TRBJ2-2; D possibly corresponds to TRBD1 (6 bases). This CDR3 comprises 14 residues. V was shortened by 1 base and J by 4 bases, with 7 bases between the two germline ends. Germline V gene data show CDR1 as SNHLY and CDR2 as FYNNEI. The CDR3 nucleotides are TGTGCCAGCAGTGAAGACAGGGTCACCGGGGAGCTGTTTTTT. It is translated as CASSEDRVTGELFF.

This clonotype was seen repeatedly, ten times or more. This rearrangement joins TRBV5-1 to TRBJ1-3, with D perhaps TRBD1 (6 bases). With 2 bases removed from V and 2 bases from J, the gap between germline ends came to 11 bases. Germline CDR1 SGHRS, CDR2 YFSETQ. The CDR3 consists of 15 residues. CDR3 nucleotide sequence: TGCGCCAGCAGCTTAGGAAGGGACACTGGAAACACCATATATTTT. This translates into CASSLGRDTGNTIYF.

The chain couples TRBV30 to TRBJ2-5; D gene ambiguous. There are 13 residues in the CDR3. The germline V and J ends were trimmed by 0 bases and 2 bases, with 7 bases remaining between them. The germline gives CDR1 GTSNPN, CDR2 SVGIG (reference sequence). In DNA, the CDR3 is TGTGCCTGGAGTGTAGGCGGTCAAGAGACCCAGTACTTC. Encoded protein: CAWSVGGQETQYF.

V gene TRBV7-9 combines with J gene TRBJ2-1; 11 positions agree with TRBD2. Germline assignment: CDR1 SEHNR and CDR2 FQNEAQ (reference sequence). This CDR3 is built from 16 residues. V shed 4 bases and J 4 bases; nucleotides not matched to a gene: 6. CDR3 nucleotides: TGTGCCAGCAGCTGGGGGACTAGCGGAGTATACAATGAGCAGTTCTTC. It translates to CASSWGTSGVYNEQFF.

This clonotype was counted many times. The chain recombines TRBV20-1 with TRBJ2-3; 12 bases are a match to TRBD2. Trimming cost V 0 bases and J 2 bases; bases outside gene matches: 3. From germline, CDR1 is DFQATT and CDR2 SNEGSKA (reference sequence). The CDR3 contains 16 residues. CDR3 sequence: CSARDLAGGHTDTQYF. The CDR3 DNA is TGCAGTGCTAGAGATCTAGCGGGAGGGCACACAGATACGCAGTATTTT.

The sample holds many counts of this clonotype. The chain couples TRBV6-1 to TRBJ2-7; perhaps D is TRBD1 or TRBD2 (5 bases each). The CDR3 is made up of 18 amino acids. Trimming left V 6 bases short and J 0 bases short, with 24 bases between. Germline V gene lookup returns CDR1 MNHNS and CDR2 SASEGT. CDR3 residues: CASSVGATPQPFSYEQYF. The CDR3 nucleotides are TGTGCCAGCAGCGTCGGGGCCACCCCGCAGCCCTTCTCCTACGAGCAGTACTTC.

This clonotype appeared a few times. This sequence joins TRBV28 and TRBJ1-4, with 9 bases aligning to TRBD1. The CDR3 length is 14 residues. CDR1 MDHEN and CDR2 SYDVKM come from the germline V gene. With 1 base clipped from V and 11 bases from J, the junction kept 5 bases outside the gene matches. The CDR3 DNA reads TGTGCCAGCAGTTTATCCGGGACAGGGTTGAAACTGTTTTTT. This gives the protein CASSLSGTGLKLFF. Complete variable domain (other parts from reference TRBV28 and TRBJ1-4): DVKVTQSSRYLVKRTGEKVFLECVQDMDHENMFWYRQDPGLGLRLIYFSYDVKMKEKGDIPEGYSVSREKKERFSLILESASTNQTSMYLCASSLSGTGLKLFFGSGTQLSVL.

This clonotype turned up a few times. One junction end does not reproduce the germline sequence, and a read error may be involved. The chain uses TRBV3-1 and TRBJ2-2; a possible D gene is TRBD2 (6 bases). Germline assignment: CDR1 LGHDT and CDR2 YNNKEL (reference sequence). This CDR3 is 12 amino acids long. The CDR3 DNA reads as TGTGCCAGCAGCTCAACCAGTGGAGGGCTGTGTTTT. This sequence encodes CASSSTSGGLCF.

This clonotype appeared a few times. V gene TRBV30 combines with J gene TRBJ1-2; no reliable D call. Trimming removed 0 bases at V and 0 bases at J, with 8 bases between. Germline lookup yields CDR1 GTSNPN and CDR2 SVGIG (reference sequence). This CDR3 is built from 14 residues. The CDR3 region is CAWSVQLANYGYTF. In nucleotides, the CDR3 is TGTGCCTGGAGTGTCCAGCTAGCTAACTATGGCTACACCTTC.

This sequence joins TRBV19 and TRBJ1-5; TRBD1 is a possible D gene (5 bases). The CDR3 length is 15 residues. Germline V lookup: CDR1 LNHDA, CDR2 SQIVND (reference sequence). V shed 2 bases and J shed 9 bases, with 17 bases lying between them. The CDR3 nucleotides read TGTGCCAGTAGTATATCCCAACAGGCAACGCGGCCCCAGCATTTT. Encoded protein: CASSISQQATRPQHF.

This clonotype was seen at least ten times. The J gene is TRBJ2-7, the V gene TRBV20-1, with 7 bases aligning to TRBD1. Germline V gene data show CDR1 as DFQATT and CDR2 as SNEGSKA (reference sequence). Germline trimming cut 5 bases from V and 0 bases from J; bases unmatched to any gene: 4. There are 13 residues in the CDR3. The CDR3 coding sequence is TGCAGTGCTTACCGGGACAGCTCCTACGAGCAGTACTTC. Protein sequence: CSAYRDSSYEQYF.

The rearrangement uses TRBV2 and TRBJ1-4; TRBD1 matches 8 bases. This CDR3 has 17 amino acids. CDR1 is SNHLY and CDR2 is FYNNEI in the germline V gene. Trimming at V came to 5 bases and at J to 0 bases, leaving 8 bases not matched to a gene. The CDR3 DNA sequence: TGTGCCAGCAGTTCCAGGGGGCCGGGGGCAACTAATGAAAAACTGTTTTTT. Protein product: CASSSRGPGATNEKLFF.

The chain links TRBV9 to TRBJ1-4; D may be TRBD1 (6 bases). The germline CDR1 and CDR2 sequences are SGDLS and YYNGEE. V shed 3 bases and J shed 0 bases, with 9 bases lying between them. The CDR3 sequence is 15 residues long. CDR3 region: CASSEGGSTNEKLFF. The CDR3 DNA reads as TGTGCCAGCAGCGAGGGGGGATCAACTAATGAAAAACTGTTTTTT. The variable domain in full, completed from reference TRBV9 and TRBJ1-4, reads DSGVTQTPKHLITATGQRVTLRCSPRSGDLSVYWYQQSLDQGLQFLIQYYNGEERAKGNILERFSAQQFPDLHSELNLSSLELGDSALYFCASSEGGSTNEKLFFGSGTQLSVL.

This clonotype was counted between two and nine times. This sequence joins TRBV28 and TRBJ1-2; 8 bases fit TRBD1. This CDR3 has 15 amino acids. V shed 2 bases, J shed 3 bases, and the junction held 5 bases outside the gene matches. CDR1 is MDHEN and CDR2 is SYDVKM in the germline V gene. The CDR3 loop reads CASSLRTGWDYGYTF. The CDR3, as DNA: TGTGCCAGCAGTTTACGGACAGGGTGGGACTATGGCTACACCTTC.

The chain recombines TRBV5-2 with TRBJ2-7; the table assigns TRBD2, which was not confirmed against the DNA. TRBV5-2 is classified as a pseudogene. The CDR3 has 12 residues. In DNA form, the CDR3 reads TGTGCCAGCAAACTAGCGGAGGACGAGCAGTACTTC. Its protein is CASKLAEDEQYF.